Listed below are T cell receptor beta chains from one sample, sequenced in a study of technical replicates of blood from several donors. Clones were read by immunoSEQ multiplex PCR, and TCRdb kept only the in-frame ones, dropping some. The repertoire includes about 83,000 clones, roughly 94% of them detected once, and under 0.3% sits in the top ten. The source material was T cells isolated from PBMCs. The receptors shown here come from a human donor in good health. Each CDR3 is given with its conserved first and last residue. The D gene is left open where the match is weak. The listing skips clone size in some rows; elsewhere it reads once, few, many or a size class.

V gene,clone size,J gene,D gene,CDR3 DNA,CDR3 protein
TRBV2,NA,TRBJ2-7,TRBD1,TGTGCCAGCAGTCCCGGGACAGGGCCCTACGAGCAGTACTTC,CASSPGTGPYEQYF
TRBV4-1,NA,TRBJ2-7,TRBD2,TGCGCCAGCAGCCAACCACCCTACCGGGAGGGGGGCTACGAGCAGTACTTC,CASSQPPYREGGYEQYF
TRBV4-2,NA,TRBJ2-4,NA,TGTGCCAGCAGCCAAGATACAGGGAGGGTTGGAAACATTCAGTACTTC,CASSQDTGRVGNIQYF
TRBV7-8,NA,TRBJ2-5,TRBD2,TGTGCCAGCAGCTTCCTAGCGGGAGTGGATAAAGAGACCCAGTACTTC,CASSFLAGVDKETQYF
TRBV6-5,once,TRBJ1-1,TRBD1,TGTGCCAGCAGTTACTTGGCAGGGGGCTCGAACACTGAAGCTTTCTTT,CASSYLAGGSNTEAFF
TRBV6-1,NA,TRBJ1-2,TRBD1,TGTGCCAGCAAGACGGGACAGAACTATGGCTACACCTTC,CASKTGQNYGYTF
TRBV2,NA,TRBJ2-7,NA,TGTGCCAGCAATCGCGTATATGATAGCGAGCAGTACTTC,CASNRVYDSEQYF
TRBV29-1,once,TRBJ1-3,NA,TGCAGCGCCAAGGCAGGGTCCGGAAACACCATATATTTT,CSAKAGSGNTIYF
TRBV10-3,NA,TRBJ1-6,NA,TGTGCCATCAGGACAGATACCTATAATTCACCCCTCCACTTT,CAIRTDTYNSPLHF
TRBV5-1,NA,TRBJ2-7,NA,TGCGCCAGCAGCCTTTCCAATGCAGTCTACGAGCAGTACTTC,CASSLSNAVYEQYF
TRBV6-1,once,TRBJ2-7,NA,TGTGCCAGCAGACCTGGAAAGGGACTCTCCTACGAGCAGTACTTC,CASRPGKGLSYEQYF
TRBV29-1,NA,TRBJ2-3,TRBD2,TGCAGCGTTGCGCGGGAGTCGGGTGATACGCAGTATTTT,CSVARESGDTQYF
TRBV27,once,TRBJ2-1,TRBD2,TGTGCCAGCAGTATTCAGGGTTTGCCGGGACTACGCCCTAGAAATGAGCAGTTCTTC,CASSIQGLPGLRPRNEQFF
TRBV14,once,TRBJ1-4,NA,TGTGCCAGCAGGGGGGCAGGCCATGAAAAACTGTTTTTT,CASRGAGHEKLFF
TRBV10-1,once,TRBJ2-1,NA,TGCGCCAGCAGTGAGGTGGGCAGGGTCTCCTACAATGAGCAGTTCTTC,CASSEVGRVSYNEQFF
TRBV21-1,NA,TRBJ1-1,NA,TGTGCCAGCAGCTTGGACAGGGGGCAACCCGCTGAAGCTTTCTTT,CASSLDRGQPAEAFF